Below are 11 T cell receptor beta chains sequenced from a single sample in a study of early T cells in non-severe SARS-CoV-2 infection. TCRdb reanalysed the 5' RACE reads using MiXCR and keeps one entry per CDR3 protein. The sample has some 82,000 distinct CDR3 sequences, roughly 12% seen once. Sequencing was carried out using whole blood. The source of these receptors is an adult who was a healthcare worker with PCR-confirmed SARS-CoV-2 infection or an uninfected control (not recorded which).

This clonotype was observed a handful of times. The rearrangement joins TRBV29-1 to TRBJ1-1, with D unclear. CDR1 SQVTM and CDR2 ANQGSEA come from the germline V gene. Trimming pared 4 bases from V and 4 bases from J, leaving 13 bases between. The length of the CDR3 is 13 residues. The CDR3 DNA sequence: TGCAGCGTTGGGCGGGGTTTGTTCACTGAAGCTTTCTTT. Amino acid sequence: CSVGRGLFTEAFF. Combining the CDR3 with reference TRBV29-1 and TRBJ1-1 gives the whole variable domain SAVISQKPSRDICQRGTSLTIQCQVDSQVTMMFWYRQQPGQSLTLIATANQGSEATYESGFVIDKFPISRPNLTFSTLTVSNMSPEDSSIYLCSVGRGLFTEAFFGQGTRLTVV.

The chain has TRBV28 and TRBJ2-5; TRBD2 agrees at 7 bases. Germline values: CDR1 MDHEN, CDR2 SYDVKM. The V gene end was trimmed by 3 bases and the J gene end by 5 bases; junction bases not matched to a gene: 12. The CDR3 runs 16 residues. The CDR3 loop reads CASSFTPVAGGETQYF. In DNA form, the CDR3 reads TGTGCCAGCAGTTTCACCCCCGTAGCGGGCGGGGAGACCCAGTACTTC.

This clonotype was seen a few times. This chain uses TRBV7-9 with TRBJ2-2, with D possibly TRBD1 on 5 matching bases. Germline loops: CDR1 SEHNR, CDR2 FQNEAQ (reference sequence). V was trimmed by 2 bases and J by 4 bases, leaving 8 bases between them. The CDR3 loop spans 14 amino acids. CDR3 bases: TGTGCCAGCAGCTTATCAGGGTTCACCGGGGAGCTGTTTTTT. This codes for CASSLSGFTGELFF.

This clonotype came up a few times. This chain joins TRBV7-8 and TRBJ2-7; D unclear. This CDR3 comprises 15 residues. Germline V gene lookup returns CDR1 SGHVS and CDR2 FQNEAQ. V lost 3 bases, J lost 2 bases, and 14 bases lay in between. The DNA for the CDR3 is TGTGCCAGCAGCTTGAGAGACCCCCGGACCTACGAGCAGTACTTC. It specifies CASSLRDPRTYEQYF.

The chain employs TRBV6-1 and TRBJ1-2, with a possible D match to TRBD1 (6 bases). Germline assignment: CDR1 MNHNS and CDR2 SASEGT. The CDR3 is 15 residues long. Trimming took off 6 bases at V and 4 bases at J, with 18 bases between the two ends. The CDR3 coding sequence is TGTGCCAGCAGCCCTATTGGGGGCCCCATCTATGGCTACACCTTC. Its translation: CASSPIGGPIYGYTF.

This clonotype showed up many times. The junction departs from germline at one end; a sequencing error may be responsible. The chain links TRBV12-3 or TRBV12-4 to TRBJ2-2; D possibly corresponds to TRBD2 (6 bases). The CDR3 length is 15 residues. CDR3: CASRPGGTYTGELFF. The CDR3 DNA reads TGTGCCAGCAGGCCCGGAGGGACCTACACCGGGGAGCTTTTTTTT.

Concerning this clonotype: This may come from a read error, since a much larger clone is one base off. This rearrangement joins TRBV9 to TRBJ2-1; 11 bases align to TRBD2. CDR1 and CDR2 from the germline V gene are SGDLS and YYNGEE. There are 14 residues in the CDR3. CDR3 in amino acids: CANSVGSGRGEQFF. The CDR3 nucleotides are TGTGCCAACAGCGTTGGTAGCGGGAGGGGTGAGCAGTTCTTC.

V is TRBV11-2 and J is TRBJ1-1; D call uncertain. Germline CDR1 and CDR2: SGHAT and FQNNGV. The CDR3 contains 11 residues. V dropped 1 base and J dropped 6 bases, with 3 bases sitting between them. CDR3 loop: CASSLVAEAFF. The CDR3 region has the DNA TGTGCCAGCAGCTTAGTGGCTGAAGCTTTCTTT.

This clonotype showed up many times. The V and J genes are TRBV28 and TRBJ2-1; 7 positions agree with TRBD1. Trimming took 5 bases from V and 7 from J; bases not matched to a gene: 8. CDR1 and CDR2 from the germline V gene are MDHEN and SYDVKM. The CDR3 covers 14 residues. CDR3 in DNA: TGTGCCAGCAGTCTTGACAGGGCGGTAAATGAGCAGTTCTTC. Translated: CASSLDRAVNEQFF.

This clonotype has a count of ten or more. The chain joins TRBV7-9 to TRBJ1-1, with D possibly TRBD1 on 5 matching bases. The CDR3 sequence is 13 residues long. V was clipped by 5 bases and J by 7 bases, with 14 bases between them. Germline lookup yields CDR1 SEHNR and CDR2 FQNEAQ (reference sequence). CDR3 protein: CASSTPGTDEAFF. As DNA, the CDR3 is TGTGCCAGCAGCACCCCCGGGACTGATGAAGCTTTCTTT.

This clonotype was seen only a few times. CDR3 residues: CASSPRTTNNSPLHF. Written as DNA, the CDR3 is TGTGCCAGCAGCCCGCGGACCACCAATAATTCACCCCTCCACTTT. The rearrangement joins TRBV3-1 to TRBJ1-6; the D is unclear. Trimming shortened V by 4 bases and J by 5 bases, and 12 bases separated the two germline ends. Germline V gene data show CDR1 as LGHDT and CDR2 as YNNKEL (reference sequence). This CDR3 spans 15 amino acids.